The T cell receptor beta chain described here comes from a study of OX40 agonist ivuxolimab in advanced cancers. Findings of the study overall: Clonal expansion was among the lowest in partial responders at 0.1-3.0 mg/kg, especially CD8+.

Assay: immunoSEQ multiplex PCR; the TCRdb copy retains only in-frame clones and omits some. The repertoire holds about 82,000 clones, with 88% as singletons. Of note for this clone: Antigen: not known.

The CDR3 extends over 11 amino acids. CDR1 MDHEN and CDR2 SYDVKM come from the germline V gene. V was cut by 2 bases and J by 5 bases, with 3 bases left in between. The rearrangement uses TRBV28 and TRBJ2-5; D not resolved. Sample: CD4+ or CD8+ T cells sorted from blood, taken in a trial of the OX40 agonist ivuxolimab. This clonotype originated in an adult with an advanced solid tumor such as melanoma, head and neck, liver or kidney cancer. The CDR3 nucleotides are TGTGCCAGCAGTTTAATGGAGACCCAGTACTTC. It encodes CASSLMETQYF. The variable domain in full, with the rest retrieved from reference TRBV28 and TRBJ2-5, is DVKVTQSSRYLVKRTGEKVFLECVQDMDHENMFWYRQDPGLGLRLIYFSYDVKMKEKGDIPEGYSVSREKKERFSLILESASTNQTSMYLCASSLMETQYFGPGTRLLVL.